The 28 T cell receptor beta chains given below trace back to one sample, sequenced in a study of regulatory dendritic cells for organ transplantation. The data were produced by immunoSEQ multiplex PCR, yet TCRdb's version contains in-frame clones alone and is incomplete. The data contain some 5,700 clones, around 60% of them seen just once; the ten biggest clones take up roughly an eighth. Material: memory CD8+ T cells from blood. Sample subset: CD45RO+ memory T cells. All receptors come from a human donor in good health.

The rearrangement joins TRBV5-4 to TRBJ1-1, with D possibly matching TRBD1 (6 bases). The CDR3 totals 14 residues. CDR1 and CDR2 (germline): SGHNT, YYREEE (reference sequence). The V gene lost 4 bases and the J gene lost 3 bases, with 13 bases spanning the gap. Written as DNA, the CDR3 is TGTGCCAGCAGCGCGGGGGCCCGATACACTGAAGCTTTCTTT. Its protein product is CASSAGARYTEAFF.

CDR3 protein: CASRNGGITGELFF. The CDR3 nucleotides read TGTGCCAGCAGGAATGGGGGGATCACCGGGGAGCTGTTTTTT. V gene TRBV6-5 combines with J gene TRBJ2-2; tentative D call: TRBD2 (6 bases). The germline V gene has CDR1 MNHEY and CDR2 SVGAGI. V was shortened by 6 bases and J by 4 bases, with 12 bases between the two germline ends. This CDR3 has 14 amino acids.

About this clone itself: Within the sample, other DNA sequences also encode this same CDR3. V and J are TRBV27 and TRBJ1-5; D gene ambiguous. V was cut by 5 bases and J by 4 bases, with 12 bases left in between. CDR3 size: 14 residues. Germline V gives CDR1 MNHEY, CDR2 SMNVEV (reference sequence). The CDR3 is CASSPLGGNQPQHF. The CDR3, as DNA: TGTGCCAGCAGTCCCCTTGGCGGGAATCAGCCCCAGCATTTT.

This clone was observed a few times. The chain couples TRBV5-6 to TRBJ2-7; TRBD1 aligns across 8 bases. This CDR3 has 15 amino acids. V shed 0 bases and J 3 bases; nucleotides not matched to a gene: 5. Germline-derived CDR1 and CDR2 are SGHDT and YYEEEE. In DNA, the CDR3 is TGTGCCAGCAGCTTGGAACAGGGGGTTGGCTACGAGCAGTACTTC. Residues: CASSLEQGVGYEQYF.

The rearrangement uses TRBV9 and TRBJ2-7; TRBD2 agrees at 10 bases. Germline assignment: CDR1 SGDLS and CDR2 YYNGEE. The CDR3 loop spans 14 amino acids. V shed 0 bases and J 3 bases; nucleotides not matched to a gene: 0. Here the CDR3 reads CASSVASGSYEQYF. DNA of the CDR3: TGTGCCAGCAGCGTAGCTAGCGGGAGCTACGAGCAGTACTTC.

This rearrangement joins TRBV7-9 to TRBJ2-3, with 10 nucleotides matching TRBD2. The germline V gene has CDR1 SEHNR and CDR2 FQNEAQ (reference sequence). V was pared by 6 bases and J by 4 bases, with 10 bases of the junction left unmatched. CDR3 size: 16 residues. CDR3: CASSLKQRGGSDTQYF. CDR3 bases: TGTGCCAGCAGTCTAAAGCAGCGGGGGGGGTCAGATACGCAGTATTTT.

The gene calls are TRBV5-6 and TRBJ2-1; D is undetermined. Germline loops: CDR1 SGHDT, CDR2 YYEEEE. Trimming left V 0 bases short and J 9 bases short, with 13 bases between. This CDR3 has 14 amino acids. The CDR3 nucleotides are TGTGCCAGCAGCTTGGGACTTCCCGGCCTTGAGCAGTTCTTC. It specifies CASSLGLPGLEQFF.

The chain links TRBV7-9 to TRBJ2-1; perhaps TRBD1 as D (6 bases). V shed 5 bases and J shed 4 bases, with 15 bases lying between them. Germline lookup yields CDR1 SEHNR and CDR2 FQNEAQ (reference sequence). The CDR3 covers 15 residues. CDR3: CASSSTGNSYNEQFF. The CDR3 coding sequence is TGTGCCAGCAGCAGCACAGGGAACTCATACAATGAGCAGTTCTTC.

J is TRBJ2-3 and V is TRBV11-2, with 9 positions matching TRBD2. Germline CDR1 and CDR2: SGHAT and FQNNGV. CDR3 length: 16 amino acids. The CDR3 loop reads CASQKGASGAGDTQYF. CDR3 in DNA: TGTGCTTCACAAAAAGGCGCTAGCGGGGCGGGAGATACGCAGTATTTT.

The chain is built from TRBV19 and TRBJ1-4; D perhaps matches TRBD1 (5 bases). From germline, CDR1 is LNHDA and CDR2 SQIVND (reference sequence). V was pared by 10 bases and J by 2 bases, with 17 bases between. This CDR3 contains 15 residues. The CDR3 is CATRAGGGTNEKLFF. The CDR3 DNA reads TGTGCCACCAGAGCCGGCGGGGGTACTAATGAAAAACTGTTTTTT.

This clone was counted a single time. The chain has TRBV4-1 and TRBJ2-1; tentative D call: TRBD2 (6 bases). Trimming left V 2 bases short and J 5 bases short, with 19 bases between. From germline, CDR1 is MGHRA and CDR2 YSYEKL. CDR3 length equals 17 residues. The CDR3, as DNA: TGCGCCAGCAGCCAACCGGGCAGGCGGGGAATCGACAATGAGCAGTTCTTC. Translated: CASSQPGRRGIDNEQFF.

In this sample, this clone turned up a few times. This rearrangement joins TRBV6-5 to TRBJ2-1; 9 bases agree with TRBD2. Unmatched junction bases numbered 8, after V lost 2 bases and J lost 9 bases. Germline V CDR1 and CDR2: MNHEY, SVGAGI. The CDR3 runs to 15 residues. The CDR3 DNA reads TGTGCCAGCAGTTACGCTAGCGGGGCGAGTAGTGAGCAGTTCTTC. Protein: CASSYASGASSEQFF.

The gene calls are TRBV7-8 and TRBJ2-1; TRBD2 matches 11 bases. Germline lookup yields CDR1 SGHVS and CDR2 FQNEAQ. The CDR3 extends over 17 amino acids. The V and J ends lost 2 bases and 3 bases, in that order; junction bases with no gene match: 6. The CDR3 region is CASSLTLAGDNYNEQFF. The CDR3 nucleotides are TGTGCCAGCAGCTTAACACTAGCGGGGGATAACTACAATGAGCAGTTCTTC.

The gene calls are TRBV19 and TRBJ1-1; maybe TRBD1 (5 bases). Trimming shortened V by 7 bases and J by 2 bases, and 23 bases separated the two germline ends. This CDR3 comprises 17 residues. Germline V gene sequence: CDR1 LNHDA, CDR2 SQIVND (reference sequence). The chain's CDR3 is CASTPADSLAINTEAFF. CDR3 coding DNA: TGTGCCAGTACACCCGCAGACAGTCTGGCCATCAACACTGAAGCTTTCTTT.

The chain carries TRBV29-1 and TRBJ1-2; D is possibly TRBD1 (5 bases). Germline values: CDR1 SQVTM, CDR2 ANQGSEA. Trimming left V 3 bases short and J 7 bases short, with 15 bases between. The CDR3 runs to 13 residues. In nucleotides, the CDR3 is TGCAGCGTTGACTTCGGGGCCGGGGGTGGCTACACCTTC. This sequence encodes CSVDFGAGGGYTF.

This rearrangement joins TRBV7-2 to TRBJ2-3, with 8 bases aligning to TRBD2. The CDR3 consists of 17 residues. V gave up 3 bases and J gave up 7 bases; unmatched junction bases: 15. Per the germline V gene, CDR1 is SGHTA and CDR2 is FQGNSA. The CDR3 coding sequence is TGTGCCAGCAGCTTCCCCGGGCGGGGGGCCCCGGGGAATACGCAGTATTTT. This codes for CASSFPGRGAPGNTQYF. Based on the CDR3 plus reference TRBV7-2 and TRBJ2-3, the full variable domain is GAGVSQSPSNKVTEKGKDVELRCDPISGHTALYWYRQSLGQGLEFLIYFQGNSAPDKSGLPSDRFSAERTGGSVSTLTIQRTQQEDSAVYLCASSFPGRGAPGNTQYFGPGTRLTVL.

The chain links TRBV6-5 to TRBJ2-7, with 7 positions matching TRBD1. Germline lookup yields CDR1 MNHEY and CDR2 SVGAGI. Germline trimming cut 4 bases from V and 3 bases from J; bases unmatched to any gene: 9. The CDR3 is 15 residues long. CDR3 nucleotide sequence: TGTGCCAGCAGTTCCCTCAGGGGGACACGCTACGAGCAGTACTTC. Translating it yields CASSSLRGTRYEQYF.

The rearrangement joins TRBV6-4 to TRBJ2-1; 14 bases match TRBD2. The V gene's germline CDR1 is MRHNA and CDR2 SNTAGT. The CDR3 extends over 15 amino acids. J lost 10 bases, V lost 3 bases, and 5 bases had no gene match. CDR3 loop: CASSETSGGAGEQFF. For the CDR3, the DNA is TGTGCCAGCAGTGAGACTAGCGGGGGGGCCGGGGAGCAGTTCTTC.

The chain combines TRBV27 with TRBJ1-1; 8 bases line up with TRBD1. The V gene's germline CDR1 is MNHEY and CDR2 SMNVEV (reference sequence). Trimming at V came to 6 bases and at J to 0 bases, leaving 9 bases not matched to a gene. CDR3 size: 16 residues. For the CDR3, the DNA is TGTGCCAGCAGCGAAAGTTACAGGGGGATGAACACTGAAGCTTTCTTT. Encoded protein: CASSESYRGMNTEAFF.

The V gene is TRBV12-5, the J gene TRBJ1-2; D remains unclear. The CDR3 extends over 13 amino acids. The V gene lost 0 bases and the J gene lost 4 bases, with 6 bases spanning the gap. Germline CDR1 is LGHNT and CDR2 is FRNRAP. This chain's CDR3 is CASGLVSLYGYTF. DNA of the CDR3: TGTGCTAGTGGTTTGGTAAGCCTCTATGGCTACACCTTC.

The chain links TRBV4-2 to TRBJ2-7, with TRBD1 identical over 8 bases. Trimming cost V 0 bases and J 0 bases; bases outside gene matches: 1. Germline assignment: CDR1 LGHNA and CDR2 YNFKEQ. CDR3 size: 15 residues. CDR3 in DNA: TGTGCCAGCAGCCAAGATACAGGGGGCTCCTACGAGCAGTACTTC. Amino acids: CASSQDTGGSYEQYF.

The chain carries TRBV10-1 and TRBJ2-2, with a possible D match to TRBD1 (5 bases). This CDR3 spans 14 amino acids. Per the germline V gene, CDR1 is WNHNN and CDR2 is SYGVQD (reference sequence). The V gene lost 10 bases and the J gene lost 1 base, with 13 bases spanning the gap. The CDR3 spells CAIHQGWNTGELFF. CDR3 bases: TGCGCCATCCACCAGGGCTGGAACACCGGGGAGCTGTTTTTT.

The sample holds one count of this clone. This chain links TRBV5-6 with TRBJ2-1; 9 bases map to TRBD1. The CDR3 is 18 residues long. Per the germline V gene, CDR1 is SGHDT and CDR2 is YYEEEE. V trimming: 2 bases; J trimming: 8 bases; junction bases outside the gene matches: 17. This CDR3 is CASSFTRIRTGESDEQFF. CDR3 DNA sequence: TGTGCCAGCAGCTTTACAAGAATCAGGACAGGGGAATCGGATGAGCAGTTCTTC.

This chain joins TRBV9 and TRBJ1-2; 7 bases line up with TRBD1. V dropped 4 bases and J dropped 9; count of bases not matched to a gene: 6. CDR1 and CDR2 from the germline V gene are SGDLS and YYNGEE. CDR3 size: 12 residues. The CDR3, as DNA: TGTGCCAGCAGCCCCAGGACAGGCCGCTACACCTTC. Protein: CASSPRTGRYTF.

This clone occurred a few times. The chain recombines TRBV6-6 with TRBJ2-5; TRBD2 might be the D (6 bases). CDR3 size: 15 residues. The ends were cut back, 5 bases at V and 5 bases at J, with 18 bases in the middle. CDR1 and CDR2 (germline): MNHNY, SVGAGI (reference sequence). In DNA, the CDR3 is TGTGCCAGCAGTGCTGCGGGGCATCAATTGGAGACCCAGTACTTC. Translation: CASSAAGHQLETQYF.

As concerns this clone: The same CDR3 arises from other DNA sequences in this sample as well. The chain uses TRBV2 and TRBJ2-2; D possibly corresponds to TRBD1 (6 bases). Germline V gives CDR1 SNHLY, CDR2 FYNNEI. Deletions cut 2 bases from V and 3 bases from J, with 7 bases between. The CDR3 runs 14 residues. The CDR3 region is CASSERGYTGELFF. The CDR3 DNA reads TGTGCCAGCAGTGAAAGGGGGTACACCGGGGAGCTGTTTTTT.

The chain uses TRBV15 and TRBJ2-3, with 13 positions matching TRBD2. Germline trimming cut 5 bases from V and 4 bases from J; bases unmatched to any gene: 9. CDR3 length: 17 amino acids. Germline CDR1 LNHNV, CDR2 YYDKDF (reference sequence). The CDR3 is CATSSRPGLAGPDTQYF. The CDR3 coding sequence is TGTGCCACCAGCTCCCGACCGGGACTAGCGGGGCCAGATACGCAGTATTTT.

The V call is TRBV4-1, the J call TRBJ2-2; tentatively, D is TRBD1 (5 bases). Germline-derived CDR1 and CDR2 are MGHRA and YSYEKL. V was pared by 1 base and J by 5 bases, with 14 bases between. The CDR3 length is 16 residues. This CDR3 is CASSQAPPGRTGELFF. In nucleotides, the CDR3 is TGCGCCAGCAGCCAAGCTCCCCCAGGGCGAACCGGGGAGCTGTTTTTT.